This TCR beta chain originates from a study of blood T cell repertoires in COVID-19. Study information: Acute and convalescent COVID-19 specimens originated in the United States, Italy and Spain. Nucleic acid was either cDNA or gDNA, and it came from T cells, B-cell-depleted T cells, or PBMCs.

As handled by the study authors: Reference gene primer amplification gave estimated nucleated cell counts. Profiled with immunoSEQ multiplex PCR; TCRdb holds only in-frame clones, not every one. That table gives V, J and clone size, and the DNA gave D and trimming. The data contain some 120,000 clones, roughly 83% of them singletons. Note on this clone: This specimen includes other DNA sequences encoding the same CDR3.

The germline V gene has CDR1 LGHNT and CDR2 FRNRAP. The CDR3 length is 15 residues. V was trimmed by 3 bases and J by 0 bases, leaving 9 bases between them. This receptor was obtained from a woman aged 45-65 years with acute or convalescent COVID-19. The chain joins TRBV12-5 to TRBJ2-1, with D maybe TRBD1 (6 bases). The sample comprised peripheral blood. CDR3 sequence reads: CASGLGQSSYNEQFF. Written as DNA, the CDR3 is TGTGCTAGTGGTTTAGGACAGAGCTCCTACAATGAGCAGTTCTTC.